This T cell receptor beta chain was obtained from a study of cytomegalovirus exposure and HLA in healthy donors. The protocol was immunoSEQ multiplex PCR, while the TCRdb copy is restricted to in-frame clones and leaves out a portion. This table has tens of thousands of clones, approximately 92% appearing once. Among the 100 to 150 subjects of the validation cohort, separate from the approximately 700-subject first cohort, were the donors. Broader study findings: Subsequent analysis found a tendency for first-cohort TCR clusters to co-occur within the 90 to 150 validation repertoires.

A word on this clone: What it binds is not known.

CDR1 ENHRY and CDR2 SYGVKD come from the germline V gene. CDR3 length equals 19 residues. The V gene end was trimmed by 3 bases and the J gene end by 0 bases; junction bases not matched to a gene: 15. The chain is built from TRBV10-3 and TRBJ2-3; 7 nucleotides agree with TRBD1. Sequenced: PBMCs. This receptor was obtained from a man aged 18 to 35 in good health and CMV-seronegative. CDR3: CAISDLKSRDRESTDTQYF. CDR3 sequence (DNA): TGTGCCATCAGTGACCTAAAGTCCCGGGACAGAGAAAGCACAGATACGCAGTATTTT.